The sequence of this T cell receptor beta chain was determined in a study of cytomegalovirus exposure and HLA in healthy donors (dated by TCRdb to 2016 to 2017). Notes on the research overall: According to an earlier analysis of 587 of the donors, about 170 million T cells yielded some 110 million unique TCR beta sequences and about 280 Gb of sequence data. An early release that covered about 600 HLA-typed donors contained approximately 300 gigabases of sequencing data and 85 million to 100 million unique TCR sequences. Of the roughly 390 genotyped donors, approximately 83% fell in the genetic ancestry cluster associated with self-reported Caucasian donors. The aim of the study was to test whether cataloging public T cell receptors could identify signatures of past pathogen exposure. The study profiled the T cell repertoires of under 850 subjects by immunosequencing and related them to cytomegalovirus serostatus. A separate validation cohort of over 95 different subjects was used in addition to the approximately 700-subject first cohort. High-throughput TCR immunosequencing, statistical association of individual TCRs with disease status, and machine learning were combined to predict cytomegalovirus infection status. A later analysis re-analyzed previously published TCR beta repertoires from 666 donors and added high-resolution HLA genotyping to study TCR occurrence patterns. Rather than drawing on any new phenotypic data, the later analysis identified candidate immune exposures from TCR beta sequences and the way those sequences occurred across donors. An earlier analysis of 587 of the donors applied high-throughput TCR beta sequencing to assess whether each TCR beta V gene segment acted as functional or pseudogenic. Donor age, sex, ethnicity and CMV serostatus were compiled together with the repertoire data. A later genetic analysis took genome-wide SNP genotypes for about three fifths of the roughly 670 donors and used that subset as a discovery cohort. All discovery cohort repertoires had been generated on a single sequencing platform. Class I and class II HLA loci were covered by the typing at four-digit resolution. The number of typed donors differed by locus: roughly 620-640 for A, B, C, DRB1 and DQB1; 500 to 550 for DQA1; 606 for DPA1; and around 450 for DPB1. Roughly five DR-DQ haplotypes were treated as single units for association and clustering because of strong linkage in the cohort. Among about 400 genotyped donors of the cohort, an average of approximately 220,000 unique TCR beta nucleotide sequences was sequenced per donor, of which approximately 19% were non-productive.

Concerning this clone: The clone's antigen remains unknown. The record has no base qualities; no much larger clone is one base away.

The library came from the immunoSEQ multiplex PCR assay. The multiplex PCR relied on a mix of 60 forward primers for TCR Vbeta segments and 13 reverse primers for TCR Jbeta segments. The CDR3 region of rearranged TCR beta genes was amplified from genomic DNA with a multiplex PCR assay. Amplified TCR beta libraries were sequenced as 87-base-pair reads on the Illumina HiSeq System. The source study handled its data this way. Across the 500 to 750 repertoires, a later analysis counted tens of millions of unique TCR beta chains, 9 million to 14 million of which were shared by at least two donors. To remove PCR and sequencing errors, raw reads were error-corrected and collapsed into unique sequences using a nearest-neighbor algorithm that merged closely related sequences. CDR3 sequences were aligned to IMGT reference sequences to assign V, D and J gene segments. For a sequence to be retained, at least a six-nucleotide match to both a V gene segment and a J gene segment was required. Rearrangements were called productive when the CDR3 lacked stop codons and stayed in frame with V and J; all others were non-productive. Following IMGT convention, CDR3 was defined as the stretch from the second conserved V-encoded cysteine up to the conserved J-encoded phenylalanine. The earlier analysis of about 560 of the donors excluded any sequence lacking an unambiguous match to a single V gene segment. An earlier analysis of 587 of the donors called V segments functional above 56.7% productive rearrangements and segregating when the between-donor standard deviation exceeded 5%. A statistical classification framework was developed to diagnose cytomegalovirus status using the catalog of TCR beta chain sequences. In a later analysis, TCR nucleotide sequences were compared against IMGT/GENE-DB human TR gene sequences so that V and J genes could be assigned. In a later analysis, CDR3 sequences and most-parsimonious VDJ recombination scenarios were assigned using the TCRdist pipeline. In a later analysis, every TCR beta chain was defined by the combination of its CDR3 amino acid sequence and its V-gene family, and reads without a unique V-gene family were dropped. A later analysis removed nearly 600 highly shared, low-generation-probability nucleotide sequences to deal with suspected cross-contamination and a sequencing artifact. A later analysis calculated a clonal expansion index for each public chain from normalized within-repertoire ranks of inferred template counts. A later analysis computed generation probabilities with a VDJ recombination model fitted to out-of-frame rearrangements, and checked the results against IGoR. A later analysis scored TCR-TCR, TCR-HLA and TCR-CMV co-occurrence with hypergeometric tests, applying a repertoire-size bias correction to TCR pairs. False discovery rates were estimated in a later analysis by permuting HLA or CMV assignments 20 times. In a later analysis, co-occurring TCRs were grouped with DBSCAN, and TCRdist sequence similarity was added when clustering was performed within HLA-allele-positive subsets. Repertoires with fewer than 30,000 or more than 120,000 public chains were left out of co-occurrence clustering, as were five repertoires with anomalous nucleotide sharing. TCRdb took this table from immuneACCESS and kept in-frame rearrangements with V and J called. Such tables lack part of the clones; where checked against another copy, unresolved V genes explain under half of the gap, and the rest is unexplained. V, J and clone size derive from that table, while D and trimming were established from the DNA sequence. The sample table holds under 200,000 clones, of which almost 85% were seen once. The ten largest clones add up to around 0.41% of the sample.

In total, roughly 670 healthy bone marrow donors made up the cohort. At the time of sampling, all cohort members were nominally healthy, though unrecorded immune exposures were likely present. The donor tested CMV seronegative and was one of the 352 seronegative cohort members. Each donor provided a peripheral blood sample, and peripheral blood mononuclear cells were used for TCR beta sequencing. The Qiagen DNeasy Blood Extraction Kit was used to extract genomic DNA from the blood cell samples. What the authors observed across the whole study: Because HLA typing was unavailable for some donors at each locus, only the typed subset was used in association tests. A total of 164 TCR beta chains were listed by the study as associated with cytomegalovirus. A few of the identified cytomegalovirus-associated TCR beta chains were confirmed in vitro to be specific for cytomegalovirus antigens. Most TCR sequences were seen in very few donors, while some public TCRs were found in many individuals. Because counts were too low, 15 to 20 rarely observed V segments, including chromosome 9 orphons, were left out of the earlier analysis of approximately 500 of the donors. A later analysis found that most CMV-associated TCR beta chains appeared HLA-restricted, with HLA associations seemingly driven largely by CMV exposure. An association between a missense DCLRE1C variant and V-gene and J-gene trimming of TCR beta chains was found in a later genetic analysis and replicated in an independent cohort. The presence/absence analyses assumed that sequencing depth was roughly uniform across donors, and that assumption may not be true. The sequencing pipeline was judged likely to have produced a cluster of highly shared sequence variants as a technical artifact. Specific HLA alleles were associated with more than 15,000 TCR beta sequences at a false discovery rate of 0.05 in a later analysis. A later analysis reported that several top co-occurrence clusters appeared linked to parvovirus B19, influenza, CMV and Epstein-Barr virus. Compared with the roughly 700-donor mean, donors in an Asian-associated ancestry cluster had fewer N-insertions in productive TCRs, according to a later genetic analysis. In a later analysis, HLA-associated TCR beta chains were found to be more clonally expanded and to have lower generation probabilities than equally common non-associated chains. In an earlier analysis of about 600 of the donors, most TCR beta V segments appeared in productive rearrangements about 87% or about 30% of the time, broadly matching IMGT annotations. Only TCR beta chains were sequenced in this cohort, and the absence of alpha or paired-chain data limited detectable features. Linkage disequilibrium might explain the correlated functional status among segregating V segments, but an unknown experimental factor could not be excluded. In both the original and validation cohorts, the classifier was reported to diagnose cytomegalovirus status with high specificity and sensitivity. Assigning TCR associations to individual alleles was difficult when HLA alleles, especially DR and DQ, strongly co-occurred. A further reported finding was that TCR beta sequences accurately predicted the HLA-A and HLA-B alleles for most subjects in the first cohort. In a later analysis, the rate of TCR association differed among HLA loci, with DRB1 alleles having the most associated TCRs and HLA-C alleles having the fewest. It was suggested by the authors that the approach could potentially be generalized to other disease states and immunological phenotypes. CMV serostatus was the only immune exposure information available for the cohort.

The sequencing sample was made of PBMCs. The source is a boy aged 2-9 years in good health and CMV-seronegative.

In nucleotide form, the sequence is TGTGCCAGTAGTTTACAGGGGCCCCTACTGAAAGATAGCAATCAGCCCCAGCATTTT. This translates into CASSLQGPLLKDSNQPQHF. This receptor chain uses TRBV19 and TRBJ1-5; 7 of the junction bases match TRBD1. From cysteine to phenylalanine, the CDR3 is 19 amino acids long. The only DNA kept is the CDR3, 57 bases in frame from the first base. CDR1 is given as LNHDA and CDR2 as SQIVND, both from the germline V gene (reference sequence). Relative to germline, V is missing 5 bases and J is missing 0 bases, with 16 bases of the junction outside any gene match. This CDR3, with the reference TRBV19 and TRBJ1-5 proteins standing in past its ends, gives the full variable domain DGGITQSPKYLFRKEGQNVTLSCEQNLNHDAMYWYRQDPGQGLRLIYYSQIVNDFQKGDIAEGYSVSREKKESFPLTVTSAQKNPTAFYLCASSLQGPLLKDSNQPQHFGDGTRLSIL.